The rows below give T cell receptor beta chains drawn from one sample of a study of T cell repertoires in cytomegalovirus infection. The antigens these receptors bind are not known. TCRdb reprocessed the reads via MiXCR and lists one record per CDR3 protein. The sample includes 650,000 to 900,000 distinct CDR3 sequences, approximately 32% of them seen just once. The sequencing here drew on cultured CD8+ T cells from PBMCs, taken from culture after CMV antigen stimulation. The receptors originated from a human donor in good health (CMV status not recorded). Some clones in this sample may be carry-over from other donors' samples. The CDR3 runs from the conserved cysteine through the conserved F or W. The order of the fields is CDR3 protein, CDR3 DNA, D gene, J gene, clone size, V gene. D genes are given only for firm matches. Not all rows give a size; the values are once, few, many and, for expanded clones, a class.

cdr3_aa: CASSWETDEKLFF; cdr3_nt: TGTGCCAGCAGTTGGGAAACTGATGAAAAACTGTTTTTT; d_call: -; j_call: TRBJ1-4; clone_size: -; v_call: TRBV6-2/TRBV6-3
cdr3_aa: CASSKPPGSGANVLTF; cdr3_nt: TGTGCCAGCAGTAAACCCCCAGGGTCTGGGGCCAACGTCCTGACTTTC; d_call: -; j_call: TRBJ2-6; clone_size: -; v_call: TRBV6-2/TRBV6-3
cdr3_aa: CASSPLDGPSNYGYTF; cdr3_nt: TGTGCCAGCAGCCCCCTGGACGGGCCTTCTAACTATGGCTACACCTTC; d_call: -; j_call: TRBJ1-2; clone_size: few; v_call: TRBV14
cdr3_aa: CASSQGGETEAFF; cdr3_nt: TGTGCCAGCAGCCAAGGTGGAGAGACTGAAGCTTTCTTT; d_call: -; j_call: TRBJ1-1; clone_size: -; v_call: TRBV14
cdr3_aa: CASSLVLSQGDEQYF; cdr3_nt: TGCGCCAGCAGCCTCGTATTGTCACAGGGGGACGAGCAGTACTTC; d_call: TRBD1; j_call: TRBJ2-7; clone_size: -; v_call: TRBV4-1
cdr3_aa: CASSSNRAYGYTF; cdr3_nt: TGTGCCAGCAGCTCTAACAGGGCCTATGGCTACACCTTC; d_call: -; j_call: TRBJ1-2; clone_size: -; v_call: TRBV28
cdr3_aa: CASSYGMGDEKLFF; cdr3_nt: TGTGCCAGCAGTTACGGGATGGGGGATGAAAAACTGTTTTTT; d_call: -; j_call: TRBJ1-4; clone_size: -; v_call: TRBV6-5
cdr3_aa: CASSQDGDYSYNEQFF; cdr3_nt: TGCGCCAGCAGCCAAGATGGGGACTACTCCTACAATGAGCAGTTCTTC; d_call: TRBD2; j_call: TRBJ2-1; clone_size: few; v_call: TRBV4-1
cdr3_aa: CASSERTGGSYEQYF; cdr3_nt: TGTGCCAGCAGTGAACGTACAGGGGGGTCCTACGAGCAGTACTTC; d_call: TRBD1; j_call: TRBJ2-7; clone_size: -; v_call: TRBV6-1
cdr3_aa: CASSKGPRTQGPQHRGAVF; cdr3_nt: TGTGCTAGCAGCAAGGGGCCACGCACTCAGGGGCCCCAACACCGGGGAGCTGTTTTT; d_call: -; j_call: TRBJ2-2; clone_size: -; v_call: TRBV7-7
cdr3_aa: CASSERLSLSKNIQYF; cdr3_nt: TGTGCCAGCAGTGAAAGGCTCAGTCTCAGCAAAAACATTCAGTACTTC; d_call: -; j_call: TRBJ2-4; clone_size: -; v_call: TRBV2
cdr3_aa: CASSLASGGLNEQFF; cdr3_nt: TGTGCTAGCAGCTTAGCTAGCGGGGGGCTGAATGAGCAGTTCTTC; d_call: TRBD2; j_call: TRBJ2-1; clone_size: many; v_call: TRBV7-6
cdr3_aa: CASSQGHTEFNQPQHF; cdr3_nt: TGTGCCAGCAGCCAAGGTCATACGGAATTCAATCAGCCCCAGCATTTT; d_call: -; j_call: TRBJ1-5; clone_size: -; v_call: TRBV4-1
cdr3_aa: CASSAGGRTGNQPQHF; cdr3_nt: TGCGCCAGCAGCGCGGGGGGGCGAACCGGCAATCAGCCCCAGCATTTT; d_call: -; j_call: TRBJ1-5; clone_size: -; v_call: TRBV4-3
cdr3_aa: CASSPIPGAKADTQYF; cdr3_nt: TGTGCCAGTAGCCCAATCCCAGGGGCGAAAGCAGATACGCAGTATTTT; d_call: -; j_call: TRBJ2-3; clone_size: few; v_call: TRBV19
cdr3_aa: CAITGQALNYGYTF; cdr3_nt: TGTGCCATCACCGGACAGGCCCTTAACTATGGCTACACCTTC; d_call: TRBD1; j_call: TRBJ1-2; clone_size: -; v_call: TRBV10-3
cdr3_aa: CASEGQGGGQGYTF; cdr3_nt: TGTGCCAGTGAAGGGCAAGGAGGGGGTCAAGGCTACACCTTC; d_call: -; j_call: TRBJ1-2; clone_size: -; v_call: TRBV19
cdr3_aa: CASSAPAAGVNTGELFF; cdr3_nt: TGTGCCAGCAGCGCTCCGGCCGCGGGAGTTAACACCGGGGAGCTGTTTTTT; d_call: TRBD2; j_call: TRBJ2-2; clone_size: -; v_call: TRBV9
cdr3_aa: CASSYGTENQPQHF; cdr3_nt: TGTGCCAGCAGTTATGGGACAGAGAATCAGCCCCAGCATTTT; d_call: TRBD1; j_call: TRBJ1-5; clone_size: few; v_call: TRBV6-6
cdr3_aa: CASRHGREGAYEQYF; cdr3_nt: TGTGCCAGCAGACACGGGCGGGAGGGGGCCTACGAGCAGTACTTC; d_call: TRBD2; j_call: TRBJ2-7; clone_size: -; v_call: TRBV6-2/TRBV6-3
cdr3_aa: CASSVGRSLQETQYF; cdr3_nt: TGTGCCAGCAGCGTAGGCCGGAGCCTCCAAGAGACCCAGTACTTC; d_call: -; j_call: TRBJ2-5; clone_size: -; v_call: TRBV9
cdr3_aa: CASSFGPGISEDGYTF; cdr3_nt: TGTGCCAGCAGCTTCGGCCCGGGGATCAGCGAGGATGGCTACACCTTC; d_call: -; j_call: TRBJ1-2; clone_size: few; v_call: TRBV7-8
cdr3_aa: CASSGEWKSGNTIYF; cdr3_nt: TGTGCCAGCAGCGGAGAATGGAAGTCTGGAAACACCATATATTTT; d_call: -; j_call: TRBJ1-3; clone_size: -; v_call: TRBV9
cdr3_aa: CASSLVRGGSNQPQHF; cdr3_nt: TGTGCCAGCAGCTTAGTAAGGGGCGGGAGCAATCAGCCCCAGCATTTT; d_call: -; j_call: TRBJ1-5; clone_size: -; v_call: TRBV7-2
cdr3_aa: CASSSAREANGYTF; cdr3_nt: TGTGCCAGCAGCTCCGCCAGGGAAGCAAATGGCTACACCTTC; d_call: -; j_call: TRBJ1-2; clone_size: few; v_call: TRBV7-9
cdr3_aa: CASGPTDGNYYNEQFF; cdr3_nt: TGTGCTAGTGGTCCCACCGACGGAAACTACTACAATGAGCAGTTCTTC; d_call: -; j_call: TRBJ2-1; clone_size: -; v_call: TRBV12-5
cdr3_aa: CASSISGGAGNEQFF; cdr3_nt: TGTGCCAGCAGCATAAGCGGGGGGGCCGGGAATGAGCAGTTCTTC; d_call: TRBD2; j_call: TRBJ2-1; clone_size: few; v_call: TRBV7-3
cdr3_aa: CASSLDPPSRATWGYGYTF; cdr3_nt: TGTGCCAGCAGCTTAGACCCCCCCTCCAGGGCCACTTGGGGGTATGGCTACACCTTC; d_call: -; j_call: TRBJ1-2; clone_size: many; v_call: TRBV7-4